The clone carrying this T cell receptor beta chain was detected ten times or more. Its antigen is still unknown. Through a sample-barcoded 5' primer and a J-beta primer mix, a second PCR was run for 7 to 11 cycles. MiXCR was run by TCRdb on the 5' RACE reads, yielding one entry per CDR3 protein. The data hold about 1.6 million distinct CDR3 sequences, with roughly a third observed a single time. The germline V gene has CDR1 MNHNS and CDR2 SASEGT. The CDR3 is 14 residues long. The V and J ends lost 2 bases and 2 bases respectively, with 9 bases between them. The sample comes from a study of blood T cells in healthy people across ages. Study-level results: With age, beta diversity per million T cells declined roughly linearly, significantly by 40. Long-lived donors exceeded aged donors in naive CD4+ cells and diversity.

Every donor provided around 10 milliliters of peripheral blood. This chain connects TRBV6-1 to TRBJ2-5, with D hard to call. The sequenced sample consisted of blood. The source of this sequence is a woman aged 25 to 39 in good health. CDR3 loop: CASSENRPQETQYF. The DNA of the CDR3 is TGTGCCAGCAGTGAAAACAGACCTCAAGAGACCCAGTACTTC.